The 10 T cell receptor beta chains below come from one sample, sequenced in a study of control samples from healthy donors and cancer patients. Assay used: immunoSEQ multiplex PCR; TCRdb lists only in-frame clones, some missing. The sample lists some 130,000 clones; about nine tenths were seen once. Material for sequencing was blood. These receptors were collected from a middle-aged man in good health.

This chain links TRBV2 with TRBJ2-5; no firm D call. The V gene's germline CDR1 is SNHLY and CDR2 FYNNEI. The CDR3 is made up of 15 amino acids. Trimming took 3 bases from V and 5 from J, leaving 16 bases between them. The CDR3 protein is CASSEFGIERETQYF. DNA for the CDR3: TGTGCCAGCAGTGAGTTCGGCATTGAACGGGAGACCCAGTACTTC.

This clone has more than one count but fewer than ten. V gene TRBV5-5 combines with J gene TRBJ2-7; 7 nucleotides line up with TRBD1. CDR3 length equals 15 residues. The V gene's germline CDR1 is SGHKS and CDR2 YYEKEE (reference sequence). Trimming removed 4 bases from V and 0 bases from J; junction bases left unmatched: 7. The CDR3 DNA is TGTGCCAGCAGCCCAACAGGGGCAAGCTCCTACGAGCAGTACTTC. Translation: CASSPTGASSYEQYF.

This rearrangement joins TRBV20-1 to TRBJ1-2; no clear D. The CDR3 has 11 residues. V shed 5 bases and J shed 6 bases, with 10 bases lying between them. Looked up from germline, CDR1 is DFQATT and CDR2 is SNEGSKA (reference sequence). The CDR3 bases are TGCAGTGCTCCTAAAGGGAATGGCTACACCTTC. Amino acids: CSAPKGNGYTF.

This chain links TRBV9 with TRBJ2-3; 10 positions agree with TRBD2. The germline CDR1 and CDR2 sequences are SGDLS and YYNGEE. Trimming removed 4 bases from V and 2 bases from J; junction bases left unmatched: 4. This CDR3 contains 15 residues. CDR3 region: CASSYTSGVTDTQYF. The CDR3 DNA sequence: TGTGCCAGCAGCTACACTAGCGGGGTCACAGATACGCAGTATTTT. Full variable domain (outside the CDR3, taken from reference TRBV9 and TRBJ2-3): DSGVTQTPKHLITATGQRVTLRCSPRSGDLSVYWYQQSLDQGLQFLIQYYNGEERAKGNILERFSAQQFPDLHSELNLSSLELGDSALYFCASSYTSGVTDTQYFGPGTRLTVL.

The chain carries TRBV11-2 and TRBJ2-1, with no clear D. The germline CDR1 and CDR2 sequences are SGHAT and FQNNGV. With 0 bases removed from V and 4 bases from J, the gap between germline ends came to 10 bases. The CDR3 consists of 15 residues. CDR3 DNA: TGTGCCAGCAGCTTAGATGGGAACACGTACAATGAGCAGTTCTTC. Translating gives CASSLDGNTYNEQFF.

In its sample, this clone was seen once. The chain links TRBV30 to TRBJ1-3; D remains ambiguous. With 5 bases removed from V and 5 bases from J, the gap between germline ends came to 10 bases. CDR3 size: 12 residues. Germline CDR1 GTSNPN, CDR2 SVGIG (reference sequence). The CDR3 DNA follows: TGTGCCTGGGGCCCCGATCGAAACACCATATATTTT. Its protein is CAWGPDRNTIYF.

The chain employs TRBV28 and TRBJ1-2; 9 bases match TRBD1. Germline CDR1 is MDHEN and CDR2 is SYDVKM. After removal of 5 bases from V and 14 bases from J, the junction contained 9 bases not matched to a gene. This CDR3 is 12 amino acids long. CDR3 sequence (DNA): TGTGCCAGCAGTCGGGGACAGGGATCCCAAACCTTC. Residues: CASSRGQGSQTF.

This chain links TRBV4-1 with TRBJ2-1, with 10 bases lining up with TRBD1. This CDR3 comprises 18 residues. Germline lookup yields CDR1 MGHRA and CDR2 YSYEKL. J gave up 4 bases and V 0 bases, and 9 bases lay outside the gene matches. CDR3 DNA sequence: TGCGCCAGCAGCCAAGATGGACGGGGACAGGGGCTTTACAATGAGCAGTTCTTC. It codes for CASSQDGRGQGLYNEQFF.

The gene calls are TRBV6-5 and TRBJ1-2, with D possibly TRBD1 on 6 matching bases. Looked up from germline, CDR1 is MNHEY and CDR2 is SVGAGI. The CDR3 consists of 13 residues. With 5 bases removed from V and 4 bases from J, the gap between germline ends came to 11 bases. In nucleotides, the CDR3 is TGTGCCAGCAGTCCCGGGGGCCGCTATGGCTACACCTTC. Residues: CASSPGGRYGYTF.

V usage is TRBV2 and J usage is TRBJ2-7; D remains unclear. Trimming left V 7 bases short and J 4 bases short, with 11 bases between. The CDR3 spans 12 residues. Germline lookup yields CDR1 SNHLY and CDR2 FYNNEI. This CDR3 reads CASTPTLYEQYF. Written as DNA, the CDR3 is TGTGCCAGCACCCCGACCCTATACGAGCAGTACTTC.